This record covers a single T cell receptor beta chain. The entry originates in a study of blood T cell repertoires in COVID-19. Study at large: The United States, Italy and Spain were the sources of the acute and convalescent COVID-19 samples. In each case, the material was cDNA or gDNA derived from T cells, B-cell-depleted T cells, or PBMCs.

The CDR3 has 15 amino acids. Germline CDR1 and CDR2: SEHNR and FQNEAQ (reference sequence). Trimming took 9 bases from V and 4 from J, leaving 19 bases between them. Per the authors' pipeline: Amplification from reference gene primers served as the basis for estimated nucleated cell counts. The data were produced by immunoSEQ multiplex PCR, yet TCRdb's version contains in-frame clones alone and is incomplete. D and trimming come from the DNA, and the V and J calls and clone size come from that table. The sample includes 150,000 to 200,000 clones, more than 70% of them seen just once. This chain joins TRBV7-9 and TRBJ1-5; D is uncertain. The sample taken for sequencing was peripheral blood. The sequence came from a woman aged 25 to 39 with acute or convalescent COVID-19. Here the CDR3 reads CARGAPVDQNQPQHF. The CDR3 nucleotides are TGTGCCAGGGGAGCCCCTGTCGATCAAAATCAGCCCCAGCATTTT.